The entry below gives a single T cell receptor (beta chain) sequence along with its context. Its antigen is undetermined. Profiled with immunoSEQ multiplex PCR; TCRdb holds only in-frame clones, not every one. The sample contains under 35,000 clones, under 85% of which appear only once. The data stem from a study of radiotherapy plus CTLA-4 blockade in lung cancer. Overall study context: Across the patients, objective responses occurred in about 19%, and disease control in over 25%. General observations from the study: Expansion in blood of tumor-derived TCR clones was seen after radiotherapy plus ipilimumab. Early clonal dynamics of blood T cells, together with interferon-beta, were reported as the best response predictor.

Patients with chemo-refractory metastatic non-small-cell lung cancer received focal radiation plus CTLA-4 blockade with ipilimumab. The sequencing here drew on peripheral blood, taken from a patient treated with radiotherapy plus ipilimumab. This clonotype was obtained from a human donor with non-small cell lung cancer whose response to radiotherapy plus ipilimumab could not be evaluated.

In DNA form, the CDR3 reads TGTGCCATGCCTCCGTTGAGCCAAGAGACCCAGTACTTC. It yields the protein CAMPPLSQETQYF. The chain uses TRBV19 and TRBJ2-5; no firm D call. V shed 10 bases and J shed 1 base, with 13 bases lying between them. In germline, CDR1 is LNHDA, CDR2 SQIVND (reference sequence). The CDR3 sequence is 13 residues long.